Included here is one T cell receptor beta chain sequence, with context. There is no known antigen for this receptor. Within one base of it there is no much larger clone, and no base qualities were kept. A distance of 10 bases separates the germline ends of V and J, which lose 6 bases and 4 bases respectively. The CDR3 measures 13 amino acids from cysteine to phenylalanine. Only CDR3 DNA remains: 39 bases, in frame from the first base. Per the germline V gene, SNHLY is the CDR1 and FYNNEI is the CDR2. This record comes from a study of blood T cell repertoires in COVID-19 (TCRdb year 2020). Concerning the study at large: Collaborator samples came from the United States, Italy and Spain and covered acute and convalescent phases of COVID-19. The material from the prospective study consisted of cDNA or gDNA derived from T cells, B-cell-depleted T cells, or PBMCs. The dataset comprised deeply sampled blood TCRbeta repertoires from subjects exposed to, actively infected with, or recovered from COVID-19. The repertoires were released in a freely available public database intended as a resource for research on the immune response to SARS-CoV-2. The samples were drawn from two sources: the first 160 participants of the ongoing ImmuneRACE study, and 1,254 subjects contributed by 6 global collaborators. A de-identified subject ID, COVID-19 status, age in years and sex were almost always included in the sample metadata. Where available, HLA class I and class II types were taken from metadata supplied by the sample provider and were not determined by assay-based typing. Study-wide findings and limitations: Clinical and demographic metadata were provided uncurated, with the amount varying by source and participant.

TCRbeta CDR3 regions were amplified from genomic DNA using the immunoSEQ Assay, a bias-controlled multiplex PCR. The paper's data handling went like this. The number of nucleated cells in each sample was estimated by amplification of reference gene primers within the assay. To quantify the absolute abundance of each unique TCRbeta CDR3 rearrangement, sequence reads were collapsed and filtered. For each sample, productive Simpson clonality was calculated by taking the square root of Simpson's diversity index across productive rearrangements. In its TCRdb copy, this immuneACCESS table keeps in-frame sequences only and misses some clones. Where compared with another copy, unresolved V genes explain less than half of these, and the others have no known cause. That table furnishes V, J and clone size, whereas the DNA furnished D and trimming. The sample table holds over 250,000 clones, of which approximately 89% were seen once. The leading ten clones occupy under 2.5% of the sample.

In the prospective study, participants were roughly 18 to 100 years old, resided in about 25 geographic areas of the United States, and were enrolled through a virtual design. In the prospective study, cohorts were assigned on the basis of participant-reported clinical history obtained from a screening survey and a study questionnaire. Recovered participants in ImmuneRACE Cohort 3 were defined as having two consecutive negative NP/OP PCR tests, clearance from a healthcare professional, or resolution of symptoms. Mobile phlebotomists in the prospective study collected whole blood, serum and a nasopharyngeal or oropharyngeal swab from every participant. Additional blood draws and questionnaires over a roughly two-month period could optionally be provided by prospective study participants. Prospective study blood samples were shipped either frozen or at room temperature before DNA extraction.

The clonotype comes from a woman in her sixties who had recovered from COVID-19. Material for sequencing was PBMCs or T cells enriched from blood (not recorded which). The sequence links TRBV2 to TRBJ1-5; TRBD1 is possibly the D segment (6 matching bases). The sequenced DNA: TGTGCCAGCAGGAAAGGGGGTAATCAGCCCCAGCATTTT. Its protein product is CASRKGGNQPQHF.